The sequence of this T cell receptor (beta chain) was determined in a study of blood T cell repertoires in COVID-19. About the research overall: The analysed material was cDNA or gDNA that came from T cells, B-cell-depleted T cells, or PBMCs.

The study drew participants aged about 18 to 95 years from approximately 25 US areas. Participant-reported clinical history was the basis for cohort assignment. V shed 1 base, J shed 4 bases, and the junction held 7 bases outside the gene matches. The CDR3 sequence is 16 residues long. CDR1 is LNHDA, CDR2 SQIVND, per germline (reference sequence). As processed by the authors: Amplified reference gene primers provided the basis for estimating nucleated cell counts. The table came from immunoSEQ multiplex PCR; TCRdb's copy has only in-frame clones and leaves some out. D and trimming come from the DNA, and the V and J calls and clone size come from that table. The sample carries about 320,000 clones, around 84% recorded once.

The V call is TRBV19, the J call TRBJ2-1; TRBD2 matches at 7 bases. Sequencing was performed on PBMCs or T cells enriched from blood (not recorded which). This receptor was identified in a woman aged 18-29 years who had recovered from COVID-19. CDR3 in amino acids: CASSIVGGSSYNEQFF. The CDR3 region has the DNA TGTGCCAGTAGTATAGTGGGGGGGAGCTCATACAATGAGCAGTTCTTC.